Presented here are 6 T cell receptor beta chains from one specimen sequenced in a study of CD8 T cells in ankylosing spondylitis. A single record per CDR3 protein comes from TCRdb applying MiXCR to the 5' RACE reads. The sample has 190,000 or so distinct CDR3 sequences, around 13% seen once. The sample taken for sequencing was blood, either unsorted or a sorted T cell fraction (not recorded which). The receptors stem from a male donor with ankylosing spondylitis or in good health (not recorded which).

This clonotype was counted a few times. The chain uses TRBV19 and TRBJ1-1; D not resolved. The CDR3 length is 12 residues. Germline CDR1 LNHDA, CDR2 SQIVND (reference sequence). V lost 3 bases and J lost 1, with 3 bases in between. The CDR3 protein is CASSMGNTEAFF. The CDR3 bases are TGTGCCAGTAGTATGGGGAACACTGAAGCTTTCTTT.

In nucleotides, the CDR3 is TGTGCCACCAGTGATTCCCGCCAGATAGGCGACGAGCAGTACTTC. Translation gives CATSDSRQIGDEQYF. The rearrangement joins TRBV24-1 to TRBJ2-7; no clear D gene. The CDR3 has 15 residues. The germline V gene encodes CDR1 KGHDR and CDR2 SFDVKD. V was shortened by 2 bases and J by 5 bases, with 15 bases between the two germline ends.

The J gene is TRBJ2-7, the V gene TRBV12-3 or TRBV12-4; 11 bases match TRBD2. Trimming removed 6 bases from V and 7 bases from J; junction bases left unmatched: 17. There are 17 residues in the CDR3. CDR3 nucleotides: TGTGCCAGCAGCCATATGGAGGTACTAGCGGGAGTAGGGGAGCAGTACTTC. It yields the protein CASSHMEVLAGVGEQYF.

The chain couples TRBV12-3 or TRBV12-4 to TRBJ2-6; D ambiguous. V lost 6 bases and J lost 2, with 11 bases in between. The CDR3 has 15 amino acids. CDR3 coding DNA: TGTGCCAGCAGCCAGCCTCCCACTGGGGCCAACGTCCTGACTTTC. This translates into CASSQPPTGANVLTF.

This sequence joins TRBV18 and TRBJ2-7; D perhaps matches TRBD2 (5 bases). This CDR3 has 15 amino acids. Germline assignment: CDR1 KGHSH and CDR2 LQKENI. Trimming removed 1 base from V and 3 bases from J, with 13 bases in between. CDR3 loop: CASSPLLVEDYEQYF. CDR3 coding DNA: TGTGCCAGCTCACCACTGCTAGTGGAGGACTACGAGCAGTACTTC.

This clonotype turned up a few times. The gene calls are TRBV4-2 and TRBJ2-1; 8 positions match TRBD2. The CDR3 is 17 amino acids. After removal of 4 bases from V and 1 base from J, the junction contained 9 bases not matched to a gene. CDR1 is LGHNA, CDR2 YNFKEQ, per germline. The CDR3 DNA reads TGTGCCAGCAGCCTCGCAGCGGGGGATCGATCCTACAATGAGCAGTTCTTC. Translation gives CASSLAAGDRSYNEQFF.